Detailed here is one T cell receptor beta chain. This sample stems from a study of blood T cell repertoires in COVID-19. Study details: T cells, B-cell-depleted T cells, or PBMCs provided the cDNA or gDNA that served as material.

Germline V gene lookup returns CDR1 LGHNA and CDR2 YSLEER. The CDR3 is 15 amino acids. Trimming left V 1 base short and J 5 bases short, with 14 bases between. In the original processing: Reference gene primer amplification yielded estimated nucleated cell counts. The table came from immunoSEQ multiplex PCR; TCRdb's copy has only in-frame clones and leaves some out. V and J calls and clone size follow that table, whereas D and trimming were derived from the DNA. The table includes more than 200,000 clones, around 90% detected once. The chain recombines TRBV4-3 with TRBJ2-5, with D unresolved. The receptor's source is a man aged 18 to 30 with active or convalescent COVID-19. Material: peripheral blood. The CDR3, as DNA: TGCGCCAGCAGCCAAGGACTGGCGAATCGGGAGACCCAGTACTTC. This sequence encodes CASSQGLANRETQYF.